This T cell receptor (beta chain) was captured by sequencing in a study of cytotoxic CD8 clonotypes in ibrutinib-treated CLL (dated by TCRdb to about 2021). For context, the study as a whole: The cohort included some 14 treatment-naive and some 10 relapsed/refractory patients; about 18 were IGHV unmutated. Responses were partial in some 24 patients and complete in 2; after median around 72 months follow-up, around 15 stayed in remission and some twelve progressed. The response samples were drawn at a median of around eleven months into treatment, with a range of about 6 to 40 months. On average, each sample had 255,043 productive templates and around 100,000 productive rearrangements. Longitudinal samples were obtainable from about 30% of the roughly 90 participants in the trial. Cryopreserved peripheral blood mononuclear cells were collected before treatment, at response, and at either disease progression or sustained remission. Every sample from remission and from progressive disease was obtained while the patients were still on ibrutinib.

The full study reports these points: At ibrutinib response clonality went up, during sustained remission it held steady, and at progression it dropped back toward baseline. Lymph node repertoires were not examined, and the timing of sampling was not matched between patients in sustained remission and those whose disease progressed. Baseline clonality exceeded that of age-matched healthy donors and correlated strongly with circulating CD8+ T-cell counts. Public clonotypes were rare and either contracted or stayed stable during treatment, and the rise in clonality at ibrutinib response reflected the expansion of private clonotypes.

A MiSeq instrument was used for deep resolution sequencing, which targeted depths ranging from 1 in 1 million up to 1 in 200,000 T cells, with coverage averaging 10x for each clonotype. The immunoSEQ hsTCRB Kit was used to generate TCR beta libraries. The authors' pipeline ran thus. ImmunoSEQ Data Assistant and ImmunoSEQ Analyzer were used for data analysis, and V, D and J genes were assigned according to IMGT definitions. Clonality was computed as one minus normalized Shannon entropy of productive rearrangement frequencies, ranging from 0 to 1. Only overrepresented clonotypes making up at least 0.05% of each patient's repertoire were included in the public clonotype analysis. Some 13 age-matched healthy donor repertoires from immuneACCESS served as clonality controls. TCRdb mirrors the immuneACCESS table, restricted to in-frame sequences. Some clones are absent from its copies; in checked studies, under half trace to an unresolved V gene, and the reason for the others is unknown. V and J calls and clone size come straight from that table; D and trimming were deduced from the DNA. Counted in this sample were more than 200,000 clones; about three quarters of them appeared once. The leading ten clones occupy approximately 15% of the sample.

The time point label here, explained by the study, means: around 25 months on ibrutinib. For TCR beta library preparation, 1.5 to 2.5 micrograms of genomic DNA was extracted from cryopreserved PBMCs. Longitudinal blood samples from CLL patients on ibrutinib monotherapy underwent high-throughput TCR beta sequencing. The patients took part in an open-label, single-center phase 2 trial of ibrutinib monotherapy. Points on this clone: Its antigen is currently not known. No base quality values were provided; no much bigger clone lies one nucleotide off.

CDR1 and CDR2, looked up from the germline V gene, are SGHAT and FQNNGV. After removal of 3 bases from V and 5 bases from J, the junction retains 0 bases not matched to a gene. The cysteine opens and the phenylalanine closes a CDR3 of 12 amino acids. Only the CDR3 region is kept as DNA, spanning 36 bases read in frame from base 1. The source material was PBMCs, sampled after 24 months of ibrutinib treatment. The rearranged chain carries TRBV11-2 and TRBJ1-2; TRBD1 aligns with 7 central bases. This TCR came from a human donor with chronic lymphocytic leukemia. The CDR3 amino acid sequence is: CASSLTGYGYTF. The bases are TGTGCCAGCAGCTTGACAGGGTATGGCTACACCTTC.